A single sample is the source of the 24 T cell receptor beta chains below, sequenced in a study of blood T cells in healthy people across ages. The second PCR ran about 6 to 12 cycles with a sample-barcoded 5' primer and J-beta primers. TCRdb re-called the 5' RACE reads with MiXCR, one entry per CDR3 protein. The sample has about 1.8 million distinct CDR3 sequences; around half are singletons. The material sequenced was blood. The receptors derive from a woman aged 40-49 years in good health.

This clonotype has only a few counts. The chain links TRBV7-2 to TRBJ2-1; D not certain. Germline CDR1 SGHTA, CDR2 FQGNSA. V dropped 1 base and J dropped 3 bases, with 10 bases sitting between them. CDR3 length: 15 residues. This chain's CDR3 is CASSLVADFYNEQFF. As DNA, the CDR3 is TGTGCCAGCAGCTTAGTAGCTGATTTCTACAATGAGCAGTTCTTC.

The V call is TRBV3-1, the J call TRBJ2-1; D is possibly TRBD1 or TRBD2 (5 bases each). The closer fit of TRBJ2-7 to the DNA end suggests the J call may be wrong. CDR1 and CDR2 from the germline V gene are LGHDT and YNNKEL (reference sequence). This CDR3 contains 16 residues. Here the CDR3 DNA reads TGTGCCAGCAGCCCCGAGGGGATGCGTTCCTACAATGAGCAGTACTTC. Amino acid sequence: CASSPEGMRSYNEQYF.

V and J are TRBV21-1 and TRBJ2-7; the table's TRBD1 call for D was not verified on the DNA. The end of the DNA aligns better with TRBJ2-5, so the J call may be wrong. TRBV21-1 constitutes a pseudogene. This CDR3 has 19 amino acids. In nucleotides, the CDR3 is TGTGCCAGCAGCAAACGGGCTCATGCAGGGGGCGCAGTAGGAGAGACCCAGTACTTC. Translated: CASSKRAHAGGAVGETQYF.

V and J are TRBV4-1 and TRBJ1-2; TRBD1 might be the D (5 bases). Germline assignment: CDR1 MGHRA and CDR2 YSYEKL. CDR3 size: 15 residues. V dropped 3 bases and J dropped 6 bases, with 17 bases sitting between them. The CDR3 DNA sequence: TGCGCCAGCAGCCATGAACCGGGACCCAGCGATGGCTACACCTTC. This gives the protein CASSHEPGPSDGYTF.

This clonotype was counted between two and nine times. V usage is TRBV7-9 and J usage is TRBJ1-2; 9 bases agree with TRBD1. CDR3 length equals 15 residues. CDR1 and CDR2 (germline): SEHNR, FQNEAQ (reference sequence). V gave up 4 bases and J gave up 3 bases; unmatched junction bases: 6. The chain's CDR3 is CASSSYRGPDYGYTF. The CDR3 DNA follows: TGTGCCAGCAGCTCCTACAGGGGGCCCGACTATGGCTACACCTTC. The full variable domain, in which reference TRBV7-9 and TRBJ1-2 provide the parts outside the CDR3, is DTGVSQNPRHKITKRGQNVTFRCDPISEHNRLYWYRQTLGQGPEFLTYFQNEAQLEKSRLLSDRFSAERPKGSFSTLEIQRTEQGDSAMYLCASSSYRGPDYGYTFGSGTRLTVV.

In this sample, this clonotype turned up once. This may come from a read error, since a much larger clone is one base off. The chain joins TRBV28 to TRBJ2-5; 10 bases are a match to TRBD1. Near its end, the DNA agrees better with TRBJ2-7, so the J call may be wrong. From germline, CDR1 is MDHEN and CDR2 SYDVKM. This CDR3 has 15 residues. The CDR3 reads CASSISGTGAYEQYF. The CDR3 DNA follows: TGTGCCAGCAGTATCTCCGGGACAGGGGCCTACGAGCAGTACTTC.

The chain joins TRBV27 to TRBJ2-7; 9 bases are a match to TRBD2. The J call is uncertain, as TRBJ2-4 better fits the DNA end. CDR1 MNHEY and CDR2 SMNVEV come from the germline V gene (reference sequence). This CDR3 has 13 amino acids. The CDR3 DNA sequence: TGTGCCAGCAGTGCGGGGGGGCCCAACATTCAGTACTTC. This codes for CASSAGGPNIQYF.

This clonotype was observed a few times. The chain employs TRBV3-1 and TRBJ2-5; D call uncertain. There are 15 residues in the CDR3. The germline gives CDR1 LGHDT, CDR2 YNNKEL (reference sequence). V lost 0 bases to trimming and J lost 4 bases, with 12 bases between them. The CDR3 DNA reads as TGTGCCAGCAGCCAAGATTGGGCGTCTGGAGAGACCCAGTACTTC. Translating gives CASSQDWASGETQYF.

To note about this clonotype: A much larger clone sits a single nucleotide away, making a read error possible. In DNA, the CDR3 is TGTGCCAGCAGTCCGGGACTAGCGGGGAGCTCCTGCGAGCAGTACTTC. This translates into CASSPGLAGSSCEQYF. This sequence joins TRBV12-3 or TRBV12-4 and TRBJ2-7, with 13 bases identical to TRBD2. There are 16 residues in the CDR3.

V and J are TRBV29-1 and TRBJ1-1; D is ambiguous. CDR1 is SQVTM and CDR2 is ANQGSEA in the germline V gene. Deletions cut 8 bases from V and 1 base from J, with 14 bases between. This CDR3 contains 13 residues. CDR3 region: CSSAGASNTEAFF. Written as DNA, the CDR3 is TGCAGCTCCGCCGGAGCCTCGAACACTGAAGCTTTCTTT. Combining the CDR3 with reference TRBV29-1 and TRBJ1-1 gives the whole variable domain SAVISQKPSRDICQRGTSLTIQCQVDSQVTMMFWYRQQPGQSLTLIATANQGSEATYESGFVIDKFPISRPNLTFSTLTVSNMSPEDSSIYLCSSAGASNTEAFFGQGTRLTVV.

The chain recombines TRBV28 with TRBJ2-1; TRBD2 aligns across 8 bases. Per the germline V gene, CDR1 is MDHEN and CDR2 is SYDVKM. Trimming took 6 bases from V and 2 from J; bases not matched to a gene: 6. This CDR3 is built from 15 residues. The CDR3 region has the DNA TGTGCCAGCAGCCGCGTTAGCGGGGCCTACAATGAGCAGTTCTTC. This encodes CASSRVSGAYNEQFF.

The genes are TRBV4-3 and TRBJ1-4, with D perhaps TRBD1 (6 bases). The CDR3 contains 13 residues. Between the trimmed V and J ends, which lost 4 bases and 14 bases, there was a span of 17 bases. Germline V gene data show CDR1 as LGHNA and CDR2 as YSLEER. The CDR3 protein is CASSPNRDRPLFF. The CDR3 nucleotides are TGCGCCAGCAGCCCAAATCGCGACAGGCCCCTGTTTTTT.

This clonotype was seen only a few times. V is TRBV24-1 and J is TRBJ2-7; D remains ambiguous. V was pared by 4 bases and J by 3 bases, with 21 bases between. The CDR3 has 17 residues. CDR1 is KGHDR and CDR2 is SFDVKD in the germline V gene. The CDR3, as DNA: TGTGCCACCAGTGACCTAGAAGCGCAAAGGGTTTGCTACGAGCAGTACTTC. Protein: CATSDLEAQRVCYEQYF.

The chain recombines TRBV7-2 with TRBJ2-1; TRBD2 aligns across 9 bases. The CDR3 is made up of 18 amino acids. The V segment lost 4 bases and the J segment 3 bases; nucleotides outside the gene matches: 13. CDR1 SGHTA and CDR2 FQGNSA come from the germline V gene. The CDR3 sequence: CASSSFPSSGVFYNEQFF. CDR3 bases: TGTGCCAGCAGCTCCTTCCCGTCTAGCGGGGTTTTCTACAATGAGCAGTTCTTC.

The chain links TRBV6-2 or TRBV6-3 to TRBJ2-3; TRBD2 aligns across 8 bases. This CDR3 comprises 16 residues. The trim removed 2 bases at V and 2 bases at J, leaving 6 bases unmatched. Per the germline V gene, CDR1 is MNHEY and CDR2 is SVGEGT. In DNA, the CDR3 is TGTGCCAGCAGTTACAGCGGGGGACGAATCACAGATACGCAGTATTTT. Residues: CASSYSGGRITDTQYF.

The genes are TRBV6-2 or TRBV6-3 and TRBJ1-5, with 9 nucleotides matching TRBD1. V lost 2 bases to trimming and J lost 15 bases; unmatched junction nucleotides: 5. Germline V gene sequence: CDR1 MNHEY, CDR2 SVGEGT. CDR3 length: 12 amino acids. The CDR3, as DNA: TGTGCCAGCAGTTACATGGGACAGGGAAGGCATTTT. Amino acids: CASSYMGQGRHF.

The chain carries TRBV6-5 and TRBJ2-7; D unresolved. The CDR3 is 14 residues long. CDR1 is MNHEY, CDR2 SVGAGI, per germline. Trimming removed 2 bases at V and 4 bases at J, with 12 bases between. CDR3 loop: CASSYGSNSYEQYF. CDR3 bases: TGTGCCAGCAGTTACGGCAGTAATTCGTACGAGCAGTACTTC.

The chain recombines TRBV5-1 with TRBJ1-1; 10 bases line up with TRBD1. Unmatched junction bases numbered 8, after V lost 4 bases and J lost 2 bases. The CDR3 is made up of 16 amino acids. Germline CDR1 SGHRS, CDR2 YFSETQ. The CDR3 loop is CASSLTGGAANTEAFF. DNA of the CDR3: TGCGCCAGCAGCCTGACAGGGGGCGCCGCTAACACTGAAGCTTTCTTT.

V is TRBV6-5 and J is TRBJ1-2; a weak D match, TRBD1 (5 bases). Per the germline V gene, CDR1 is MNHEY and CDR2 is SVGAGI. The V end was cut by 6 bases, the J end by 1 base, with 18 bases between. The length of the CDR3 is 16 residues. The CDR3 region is CASSRSAGGGNYGYTF. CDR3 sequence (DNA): TGTGCCAGCAGCCGCAGTGCTGGCGGGGGTAACTATGGCTACACCTTC.

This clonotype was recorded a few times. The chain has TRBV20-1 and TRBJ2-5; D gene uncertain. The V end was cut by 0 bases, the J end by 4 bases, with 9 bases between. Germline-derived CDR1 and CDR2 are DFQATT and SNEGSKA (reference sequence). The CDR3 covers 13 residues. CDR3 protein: CSARDGPIETQYF. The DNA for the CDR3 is TGCAGTGCTAGAGATGGCCCCATAGAGACCCAGTACTTC.

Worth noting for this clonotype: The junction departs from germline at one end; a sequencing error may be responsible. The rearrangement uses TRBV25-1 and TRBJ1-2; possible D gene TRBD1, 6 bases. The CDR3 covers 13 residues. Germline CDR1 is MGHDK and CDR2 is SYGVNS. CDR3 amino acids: CVSSGGGSYGYTF. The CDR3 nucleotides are TGTGTCAGCAGTGGCGGGGGCAGCTATGGCTACACCTTC.

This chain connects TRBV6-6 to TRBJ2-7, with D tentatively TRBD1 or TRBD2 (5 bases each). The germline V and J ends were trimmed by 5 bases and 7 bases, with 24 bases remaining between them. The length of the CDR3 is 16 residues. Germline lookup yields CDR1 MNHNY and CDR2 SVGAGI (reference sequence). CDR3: CASSTGPPLSYNEQYF. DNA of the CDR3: TGTGCCAGCAGTACGGGGCCCCCACTGTCCTACAATGAGCAGTACTTC.

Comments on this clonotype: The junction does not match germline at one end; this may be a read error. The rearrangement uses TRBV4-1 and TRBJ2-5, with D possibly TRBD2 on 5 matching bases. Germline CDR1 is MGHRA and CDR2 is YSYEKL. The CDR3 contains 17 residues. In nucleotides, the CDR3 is TGCGCCAGCAGCCAGGAGGTCCTTTCGGGCCAGAAAGAGGCCCAGTACTTC. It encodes CASSQEVLSGQKEAQYF.

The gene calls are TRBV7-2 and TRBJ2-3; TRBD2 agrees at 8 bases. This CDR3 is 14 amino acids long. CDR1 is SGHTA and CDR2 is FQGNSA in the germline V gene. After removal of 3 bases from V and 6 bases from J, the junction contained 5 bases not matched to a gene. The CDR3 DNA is TGTGCCAGCAGCTTGGCGGGACTAGGGGATACGCAGTATTTT. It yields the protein CASSLAGLGDTQYF.